A single sample gave rise to the 16 T cell receptor beta chains below, sequenced in a study of cytomegalovirus exposure and HLA in healthy donors. Method: immunoSEQ multiplex PCR; TCRdb's copy keeps in-frame clones and lacks some. The data contain 85,000 to 120,000 clones, about 95% of them singletons. Sequencing was performed on PBMCs. The receptors stem from a woman under 30 in good health and CMV-seronegative.

The chain links TRBV29-1 to TRBJ2-3; TRBD2 matches 8 bases. The germline gives CDR1 SQVTM, CDR2 ANQGSEA. This CDR3 has 13 residues. V lost 7 bases and J lost 6; bases outside the gene matches: 9. The CDR3 region is CSGLAGYEDTQYF. For the CDR3, the DNA is TGCAGCGGATTAGCGGGATACGAGGATACGCAGTATTTT.

This sequence joins TRBV6-5 and TRBJ1-2; a weak D match, TRBD1 (5 bases). This CDR3 contains 11 residues. CDR1 and CDR2 from the germline V gene are MNHEY and SVGAGI. The V and J ends lost 5 bases and 6 bases respectively, with 7 bases between them. In nucleotides, the CDR3 is TGTGCCAGCAGTGGGGGGGATGGCTACACCTTC. It is translated as CASSGGDGYTF.

The gene calls are TRBV2 and TRBJ1-5; no clear D gene. The CDR3 contains 14 residues. Per the germline V gene, CDR1 is SNHLY and CDR2 is FYNNEI. Trimming removed 6 bases from V and 2 bases from J, with 11 bases in between. DNA for the CDR3: TGTGCCAGCAGCGCAAAGAGTCGCAATCAGCCCCAGCATTTT. Translating it yields CASSAKSRNQPQHF.

In nucleotides, the CDR3 is TGTGCCAGCAGCGTAGCTGAGGAGAACTATGGCTACACCTTC. Its translation is CASSVAEENYGYTF. The J gene is TRBJ1-2, the V gene TRBV9; D call uncertain. The germline gives CDR1 SGDLS, CDR2 YYNGEE. With 0 bases removed from V and 2 bases from J, the gap between germline ends came to 8 bases. The CDR3 is 14 amino acids.

This chain uses TRBV6-5 with TRBJ2-1, with 7 nucleotides matching TRBD1. The V gene's germline CDR1 is MNHEY and CDR2 SVGAGI. V gave up 6 bases and J gave up 2 bases; unmatched junction bases: 7. The CDR3 consists of 15 residues. The CDR3 coding sequence is TGTGCCAGCAGGAGAGCAGGGGGAACCTACAATGAGCAGTTCTTC. Its translation: CASRRAGGTYNEQFF.

This sequence joins TRBV21-1 and TRBJ1-2; the D call TRBD1 from the table was never checked on the DNA. TRBV21-1 is assigned pseudogene status. The CDR3 sequence is 15 residues long. CDR3 sequence reads: CASSRKTGGEIGYTF. The CDR3, as DNA: TGTGCCAGCAGCAGAAAGACAGGGGGCGAGATTGGCTACACCTTC.

The V call is TRBV10-1, the J call TRBJ2-1; D is ambiguous. Germline-derived CDR1 and CDR2 are WNHNN and SYGVQD (reference sequence). The V end lost 0 bases, the J end lost 7 bases, and 7 bases lay between the germline ends. The CDR3 totals 13 residues. CDR3 DNA sequence: TGCGCCAGCAGTGAGTCTCCCGGGAATGAGCAGTTCTTC. It is translated as CASSESPGNEQFF.

The chain employs TRBV5-8 and TRBJ1-3; 7 nucleotides agree with TRBD1. With V trimmed by 3 bases and J by 4 bases, 7 bases remained unmatched. The CDR3 covers 15 residues. Germline V CDR1 and CDR2: SGHTS, YDEGEE. Here the CDR3 reads CASSSGTAKGNTIYF. As DNA, the CDR3 is TGTGCCAGCAGCTCCGGGACAGCTAAGGGAAACACCATATATTTT.

The genes are TRBV7-2 and TRBJ2-2, with D maybe TRBD2 (5 bases). The CDR3 runs 15 residues. V was clipped by 3 bases and J by 3 bases, with 11 bases between them. Germline values: CDR1 SGHTA, CDR2 FQGNSA. The CDR3 region has the DNA TGTGCCAGCAGCTTTAATGGACTCGACACCGGGGAGCTGTTTTTT. Its translation is CASSFNGLDTGELFF. Full variable domain (outside the CDR3, taken from reference TRBV7-2 and TRBJ2-2): GAGVSQSPSNKVTEKGKDVELRCDPISGHTALYWYRQSLGQGLEFLIYFQGNSAPDKSGLPSDRFSAERTGGSVSTLTIQRTQQEDSAVYLCASSFNGLDTGELFFGEGSRLTVL.

The chain joins TRBV5-5 to TRBJ1-3, with 7 positions matching TRBD1. V shed 4 bases, J shed 0 bases, and the junction held 7 bases outside the gene matches. This CDR3 contains 16 residues. Germline CDR1 SGHKS, CDR2 YYEKEE (reference sequence). The CDR3 reads CASSSYPGGSGNTIYF. CDR3 DNA: TGTGCCAGCAGCAGCTATCCAGGGGGCTCTGGAAACACCATATATTTT.

V is TRBV9 and J is TRBJ1-2; D unresolved. The CDR3 sequence is 12 residues long. Germline V gene data show CDR1 as SGDLS and CDR2 as YYNGEE. Trimming removed 4 bases at V and 8 bases at J, with 12 bases between. This CDR3 is CASSTSPRGYTF. DNA for the CDR3: TGTGCCAGCAGCACTTCACCGAGGGGCTACACCTTC.

This chain connects TRBV27 to TRBJ2-3; maybe TRBD2 (5 bases). The CDR3 has 16 residues. The germline V gene has CDR1 MNHEY and CDR2 SMNVEV (reference sequence). Deletions cut 5 bases from V and 2 bases from J, with 17 bases between. Here the CDR3 reads CASSPLGERLTDTQYF. The CDR3 nucleotides are TGTGCCAGCAGTCCCCTTGGGGAGAGGCTCACAGATACGCAGTATTTT.

The chain has TRBV7-9 and TRBJ1-3; possible D gene TRBD1, 5 bases. Trimming took off 1 base at V and 2 bases at J, with 9 bases between the two ends. There are 15 residues in the CDR3. Germline CDR1 and CDR2: SEHNR and FQNEAQ (reference sequence). In nucleotides, the CDR3 is TGTGCCAGCAGCTTAGAGTCAGGGACTGGAAACACCATATATTTT. It translates to CASSLESGTGNTIYF.

The J gene is TRBJ2-1, the V gene TRBV5-1; perhaps TRBD1 as D (5 bases). The V end lost 0 bases, the J end lost 2 bases, and 9 bases lay between the germline ends. The CDR3 has 15 residues. Looked up from germline, CDR1 is SGHRS and CDR2 is YFSETQ. The CDR3 loop is CASSLVPDTYNEQFF. The CDR3 DNA is TGCGCCAGCAGCTTGGTCCCGGACACCTACAATGAGCAGTTCTTC.

This sequence joins TRBV30 and TRBJ1-3; 8 nucleotides match TRBD1. Losses at the gene ends were 0 bases for V and 3 bases for J; bases not matched to a gene: 1. Per the germline V gene, CDR1 is GTSNPN and CDR2 is SVGIG (reference sequence). This CDR3 spans 14 amino acids. This chain's CDR3 is CAWSVGQGGNTIYF. CDR3 nucleotide sequence: TGTGCCTGGAGTGTTGGACAGGGTGGAAACACCATATATTTT.

The rearrangement links TRBV5-1 to TRBJ1-2, with 7 bases fitting TRBD1. This CDR3 comprises 15 residues. V was pared by 3 bases and J by 2 bases, with 7 bases of the junction left unmatched. Germline CDR1 reads SGHRS; CDR2 reads YFSETQ. The CDR3, as DNA: TGCGCCAGCAGCTGGAACAGGGGCTCGAACTATGGCTACACCTTC. Translation: CASSWNRGSNYGYTF.